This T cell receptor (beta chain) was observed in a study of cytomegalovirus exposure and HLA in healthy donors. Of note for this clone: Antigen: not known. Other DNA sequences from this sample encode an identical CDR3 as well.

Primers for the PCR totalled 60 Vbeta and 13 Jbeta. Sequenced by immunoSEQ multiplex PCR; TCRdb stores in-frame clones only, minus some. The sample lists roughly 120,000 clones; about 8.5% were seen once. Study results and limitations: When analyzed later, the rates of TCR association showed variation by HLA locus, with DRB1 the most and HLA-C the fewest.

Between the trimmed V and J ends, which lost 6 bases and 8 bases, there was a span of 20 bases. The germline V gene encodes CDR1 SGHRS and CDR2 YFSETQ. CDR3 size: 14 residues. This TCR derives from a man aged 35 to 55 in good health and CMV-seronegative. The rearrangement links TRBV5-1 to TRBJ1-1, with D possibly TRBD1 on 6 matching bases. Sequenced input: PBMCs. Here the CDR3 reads CASTRGAGVAEAFF. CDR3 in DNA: TGCGCCAGCACCCGGGGGGCGGGGGTGGCCGAAGCTTTCTTT.